This T cell receptor beta chain was sequenced in a study of response to subunit inactivated influenza vaccine. Study-level findings and limits: After each seasonal influenza vaccination, few new T cells are recruited, the authors suggested.

This clonotype was counted only a few times. Its specificity is not known. TCRdb re-derived calls from the RT-PCR reads in MiXCR, one entry per CDR3 protein. Among fewer than 700,000 distinct CDR3 sequences listed, roughly 13% were seen once. CDR1 and CDR2 from the germline V gene are SGHRS and YFSETQ. The CDR3 length is 15 residues. The V segment lost 4 bases and the J segment 6 bases; nucleotides outside the gene matches: 8. This sequence joins TRBV5-1 and TRBJ1-4; 8 bases align to TRBD1. The receptor comes from a man between 45 and 60 years old who received an inactivated influenza vaccine. The specimen was PBMCs from blood, collected more than 35 days after vaccination. CDR3 region: CASSRGTGFDEKLFF. CDR3 nucleotides: TGCGCCAGCAGCAGGGGGACAGGCTTCGATGAAAAACTGTTTTTT.